Sequencing of this TCR beta chain was carried out in a study of T cells after yellow fever vaccination. Findings and caveats of the study: Across the CD4 and CD8 compartments, a small share of clonotypes was present in both.

This clonotype came up a few times. Antigen specificity is unknown. TCRdb reprocessed the 5' RACE reads with MiXCR, giving one entry per CDR3 protein. The sample lists about 320,000 distinct CDR3 sequences, approximately 4.5% occurring once. The ends were cut back, 2 bases at V and 0 bases at J, with 8 bases in the middle. Germline V lookup: CDR1 WSHSY, CDR2 SAAADI. The CDR3 runs to 15 residues. The rearrangement links TRBV10-2 to TRBJ1-3; tentative D call: TRBD1 (5 bases). The sample consisted of PBMCs, taken 15 days after the yellow fever booster vaccination. The sequence derives from a man younger than 35 who received the YFV17D yellow fever vaccine. As DNA, the CDR3 is TGCGCCAGCAGTGAGCCGGGGCTCTCTGGAAACACCATATATTTT. Translation: CASSEPGLSGNTIYF.